Following are 2 T cell receptor beta chains from one sample sequenced in a study of immune evolution from preneoplasia to lung adenocarcinoma. Using immunoSEQ multiplex PCR, the repertoire was profiled, and TCRdb retains in-frame clones only, with some absent. The data hold 3,000 to 4,500 clones, with around 77% observed a single time. Sequencing input: FFPE adjacent normal lung tissue. The receptors here all came from a person aged 55 to 79 with lung adenocarcinoma.

This sequence joins TRBV2 and TRBJ2-7, with TRBD2 matching over 8 bases. Germline trimming cut 6 bases from V and 0 bases from J; bases unmatched to any gene: 7. The length of the CDR3 is 15 residues. Per germline, CDR1 SNHLY and CDR2 FYNNEI. In DNA, the CDR3 is TGTGCCAGCAGCGATACCGGGACTAGCTCCTACGAGCAGTACTTC. Translated: CASSDTGTSSYEQYF.

V usage is TRBV11-2 and J usage is TRBJ1-3; D gene ambiguous. V gave up 3 bases and J gave up 4 bases, with 10 bases separating them. The CDR3 has 14 residues. Germline V CDR1 and CDR2: SGHAT, FQNNGV. The CDR3 DNA reads TGTGCCAGCAGCTTCATCGGGGTCGGAAACACCATATATTTT. Protein: CASSFIGVGNTIYF.